The 2 T cell receptor beta chains in this list originate from one sample, sequenced in a study of CD8 T cells in Susac syndrome. Reverse transcription used about 0.45 to 1 ug RNA and random hexamers. Using its own MiXCR run on the immunoSEQ multiplex PCR reads, TCRdb lists one record per CDR3 protein. The sample includes about 300,000 distinct CDR3 sequences, approximately 85% seen only once; the top ten take 0.2% to 0.25%. Sequenced: CD8+ T cells from PBMCs. Source of these receptors: a human donor with multiple sclerosis.

CDR3 nucleotides: TGTGCCAGCAGTTTAGAGGCCCCAGATACGCAGTATTTT. It codes for CASSLEAPDTQYF. The chain uses TRBV27 and TRBJ2-3; no definite D call. Between the trimmed V and J ends, which lost 2 bases and 4 bases, there was a span of 7 bases. This CDR3 comprises 13 residues. Germline V CDR1 and CDR2: MNHEY, SMNVEV (reference sequence).

CDR3 sequence: CASSHRSGAYTGELFF. The CDR3 bases are TGCGCCAGCAGCCACAGATCAGGGGCTTACACCGGGGAGCTGTTTTTT. The chain uses TRBV4-3 and TRBJ2-2; D may be TRBD1 (6 bases). Trimming pared 3 bases from V and 3 bases from J, leaving 14 bases between. The CDR3 totals 16 residues. CDR1 LGHNA and CDR2 YSLEER come from the germline V gene.